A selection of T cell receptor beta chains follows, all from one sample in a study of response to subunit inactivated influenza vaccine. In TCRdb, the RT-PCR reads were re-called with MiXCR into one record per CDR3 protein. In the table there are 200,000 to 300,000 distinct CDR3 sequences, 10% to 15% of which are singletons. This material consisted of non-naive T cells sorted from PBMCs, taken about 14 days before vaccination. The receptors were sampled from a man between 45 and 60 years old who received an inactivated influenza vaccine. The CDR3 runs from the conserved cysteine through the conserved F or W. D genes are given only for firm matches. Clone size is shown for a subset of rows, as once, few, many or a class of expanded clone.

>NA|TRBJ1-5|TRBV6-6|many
TGTGCCAGCAGTCGACAGGATCAGCCCCAGCATTTT
CASSRQDQPQHF
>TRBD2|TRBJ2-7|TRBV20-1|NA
TGCAGTGCTCATCCGGGACTAGCAAGGGGGGAGCAGTACTTC
CSAHPGLARGEQYF
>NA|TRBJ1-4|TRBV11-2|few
TGTGCCAGCAGCTTAGGGGACCTTAATGAAAAACTGTTTTTT
CASSLGDLNEKLFF
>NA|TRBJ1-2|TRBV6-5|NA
TGTGCCAGCGGGGACATGGGGAGGTCGTCTAACTATGGCTACACCTTC
CASGDMGRSSNYGYTF
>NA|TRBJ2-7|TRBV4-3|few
TGCGCCAGCAGCCAAGGACCTCCCGCGGGTACGTACGAGCAGTACTTC
CASSQGPPAGTYEQYF
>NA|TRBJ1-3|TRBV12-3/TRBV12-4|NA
TGTGCCAGCAGTCCTAGGGGGTTAAGCTCTGGAAACACCATATATTTT
CASSPRGLSSGNTIYF
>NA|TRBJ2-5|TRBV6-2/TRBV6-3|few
TGTGCCAGCAGTTACTCGGCTTTTGGAACCCAGTACTTC
CASSYSAFGTQYF
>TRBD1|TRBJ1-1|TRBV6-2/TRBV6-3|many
TGTGCCAGCAGTTCTCCACCCCTCGGGACAGGGGAGGAGTGGAACACTGAAGCTTTCTTT
CASSSPPLGTGEEWNTEAFF
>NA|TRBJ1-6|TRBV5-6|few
TGTGCCAGCAGCTTGGCAGGGCCCAATTCACCCCTCCACTTT
CASSLAGPNSPLHF
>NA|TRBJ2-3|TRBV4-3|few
TGCGCCAGCAGCCAAGACAGGGTCAGAGGAGATACGCAGTATTTT
CASSQDRVRGDTQYF
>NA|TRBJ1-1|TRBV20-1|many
TGCAGTGCTAGAGATTTACGTCGGGCGGACACTGAAGCTTTCTTT
CSARDLRRADTEAFF
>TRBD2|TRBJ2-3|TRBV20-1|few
TGCAGTGCTAGGGTACTAGCGGGAACCACAGATACGCAGTATTTT
CSARVLAGTTDTQYF
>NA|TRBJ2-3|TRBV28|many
TGTGCCAGCGCCCTCGGGGGAGGCACAGATACGCAGTATTTT
CASALGGGTDTQYF
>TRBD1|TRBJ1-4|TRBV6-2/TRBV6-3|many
TGTGCCAGCAGTTACGCGGTCGGGACAGGGGACGAAAAACTGTTTTTT
CASSYAVGTGDEKLFF
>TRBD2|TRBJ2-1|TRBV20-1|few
TGCAGTGCCAATAGCGGGAGGGCAAAAGACAATGAGCAGTTCTTC
CSANSGRAKDNEQFF
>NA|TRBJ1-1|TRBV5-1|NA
TGCGCCAGCAGGCTCAACGGGGGGGACACTGAAGCTTTCTTT
CASRLNGGDTEAFF
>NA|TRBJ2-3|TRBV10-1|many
TGCGCCAGCAGCCAGGGAATGGGCCCAGATACGCAGTATTTT
CASSQGMGPDTQYF
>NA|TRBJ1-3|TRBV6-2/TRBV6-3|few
TGTGCCAGCAGTTACTTCGGATTGGGGGTCCGTGATACTGGTGACTCTGGAAACACCATATATTTT
CASSYFGLGVRDTGDSGNTIYF
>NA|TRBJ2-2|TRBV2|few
TGTGCCAGCAGTGAATCGGGGACCGGGGAGCTGTTTTTT
CASSESGTGELFF
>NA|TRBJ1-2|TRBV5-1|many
TGCGCCAGCAGCTTGGTGGGTAACTATGGCTACACCTTC
CASSLVGNYGYTF
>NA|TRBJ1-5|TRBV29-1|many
TGCAGCGTTGCCTCGGCAGACAATCAGCCCCAGCATTTT
CSVASADNQPQHF
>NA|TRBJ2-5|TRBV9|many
TGTGCCAGCAGCGCGTACCAGGGTGCAGGAGAGACCCAGTACTTC
CASSAYQGAGETQYF
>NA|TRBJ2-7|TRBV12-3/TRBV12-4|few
TGTGCCAGCAGCACCCCCGTCGGCGAGCAGTACTTC
CASSTPVGEQYF
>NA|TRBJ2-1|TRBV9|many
TGTGCCAGCAGCGTAGAGCCTAGCTCCTACAATGAGCAGTTCTTC
CASSVEPSSYNEQFF
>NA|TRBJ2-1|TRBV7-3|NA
TGTGCCAGCAGCTTACCCGGGAGAGGGTCCTACAATGAGCAGTTCTTC
CASSLPGRGSYNEQFF
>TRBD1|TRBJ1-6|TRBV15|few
TGTGCCACCAGCAGAGATTGGCCAGGGGGTTCACCCCTCCACTTT
CATSRDWPGGSPLHF